The 32 T cell receptor beta chains below were found in one sample sequenced in a study of blood T cell repertoires in COVID-19. The protocol was immunoSEQ multiplex PCR, while the TCRdb copy is restricted to in-frame clones and leaves out a portion. The table lists roughly 220,000 clones, 80% of them singletons. Sequencing was performed on PBMCs or T cells enriched from blood (not recorded which). All receptors derive from a man aged 25 to 45 with acute COVID-19.

This clone was recorded only once. J is TRBJ2-7 and V is TRBV28; 10 bases match TRBD2. The CDR3 spans 15 residues. Germline V gene lookup returns CDR1 MDHEN and CDR2 SYDVKM. With 5 bases clipped from V and 5 bases from J, the junction kept 9 bases outside the gene matches. The CDR3 sequence is CASSPQLAGTHEQYF. The CDR3 DNA is TGTGCCAGCAGTCCTCAACTAGCGGGGACTCACGAGCAGTACTTC.

This clone was seen once. V and J are TRBV28 and TRBJ2-3; TRBD1 matches 8 bases. V trimming: 5 bases; J trimming: 5 bases; junction bases outside the gene matches: 12. CDR1 is MDHEN and CDR2 is SYDVKM in the germline V gene. This CDR3 is built from 16 residues. The CDR3 nucleotides read TGTGCCAGCAGTCTTCCAGCCGGACAGGGCCGAGATACGCAGTATTTT. Its translation: CASSLPAGQGRDTQYF.

The rearrangement joins TRBV5-5 to TRBJ2-3, with unresolved D. V was pared by 3 bases and J by 1 base, with 15 bases between. Germline V gives CDR1 SGHKS, CDR2 YYEKEE (reference sequence). This CDR3 region has 16 residues. The CDR3 sequence is CASSSREAKGTDTQYF. The CDR3 DNA sequence: TGTGCCAGCAGCTCTCGAGAGGCGAAAGGCACAGATACGCAGTATTTT.

The V call is TRBV6-5, the J call TRBJ1-2, with 7 bases lining up with TRBD1. Trimming removed 7 bases from V and 6 bases from J; junction bases left unmatched: 8. Germline CDR1 and CDR2: MNHEY and SVGAGI. The CDR3 runs 13 residues. The CDR3 loop is CASKEGANNGYTF. For the CDR3, the DNA is TGTGCCAGCAAGGAGGGGGCGAATAATGGCTACACCTTC.

The J gene is TRBJ1-6, the V gene TRBV19; TRBD1 matches at 9 bases. This CDR3 contains 19 residues. The V segment lost 3 bases and the J segment 9 bases; nucleotides outside the gene matches: 18. Germline CDR1 reads LNHDA; CDR2 reads SQIVND (reference sequence). CDR3: CASSMFKAGQGASVSPLHF. The CDR3 nucleotides read TGTGCCAGTAGTATGTTCAAGGCGGGACAGGGTGCATCGGTTTCACCCCTCCACTTT.

V usage is TRBV4-1 and J usage is TRBJ1-4, with 7 nucleotides matching TRBD1. With 4 bases clipped from V and 8 bases from J, the junction kept 7 bases outside the gene matches. Germline V gene data show CDR1 as MGHRA and CDR2 as YSYEKL. CDR3 length equals 14 residues. The CDR3 spells CASSPDRRGEKLFF. In DNA, the CDR3 is TGCGCCAGCAGCCCGGACAGGAGGGGAGAAAAACTGTTTTTT.

This clone was recorded once. The rearrangement uses TRBV30 and TRBJ1-3, with TRBD1 matching over 7 bases. The ends lost 5 bases at V and 4 bases at J; junction bases unmatched: 8. CDR3 length: 14 residues. Per germline, CDR1 GTSNPN and CDR2 SVGIG (reference sequence). The CDR3 protein is CAWGHRDRGNTIYF. CDR3 DNA: TGTGCCTGGGGACACCGGGACAGAGGAAACACCATATATTTT.

The chain couples TRBV7-2 to TRBJ1-5; 8 bases map to TRBD1. Trimming cost V 1 base and J 2 bases; bases outside gene matches: 1. This CDR3 comprises 15 residues. Germline loops: CDR1 SGHTA, CDR2 FQGNSA. The CDR3 is CASSLVTGGNQPQHF. As DNA, the CDR3 is TGTGCCAGCAGCTTAGTGACAGGGGGCAATCAGCCCCAGCATTTT.

This chain links TRBV2 with TRBJ1-5; D gene unclear. This CDR3 contains 14 residues. Trimming took off 8 bases at V and 0 bases at J, with 11 bases between the two ends. CDR1 is SNHLY, CDR2 FYNNEI, per germline. CDR3 nucleotide sequence: TGTGCCAGCGCCCGCCAGTATAGCAATCAGCCCCAGCATTTT. This translates into CASARQYSNQPQHF.

The chain employs TRBV30 and TRBJ1-5, with 7 bases lining up with TRBD1. Germline-derived CDR1 and CDR2 are GTSNPN and SVGIG (reference sequence). The CDR3 spans 18 residues. V lost 1 base and J lost 0; bases outside the gene matches: 12. The CDR3 bases are TGTGCCTGGAGTGCCGCGAGGGGGCGGGGGGGTAGCAATCAGCCCCAGCATTTT. It is translated as CAWSAARGRGGSNQPQHF.

In the case of this clone: Relative to the germline gene, one junction end is altered; a read error may explain this. The chain recombines TRBV12-5 with TRBJ2-7; 7 nucleotides agree with TRBD1. CDR1 and CDR2 (germline): LGHNT, FRNRAP. The CDR3 is 15 amino acids. The CDR3 DNA is TGTGCTAGTGGTTTGGTACAAGGGGGCGTACTTATTTCGGACTTC. As protein: CASGLVQGGVLISDF.

The chain is built from TRBV5-3 and TRBJ2-7; the D gene is possibly TRBD1 (6 bases). TRBV5-3 is known as an ORF, though its function is uncertain. Trimming cost V 0 bases and J 4 bases, with 8 bases left between them. The CDR3 runs to 13 residues. This chain's CDR3 is CARSLDRAYEQYF. For the CDR3, the DNA is TGTGCCAGAAGCTTGGACAGGGCTTACGAGCAGTACTTC.

The V and J genes are TRBV5-1 and TRBJ2-2, with a weak D call TRBD1 (5 bases). The CDR3 extends over 16 amino acids. V lost 7 bases to trimming and J lost 1 base, with 17 bases between them. Germline V gives CDR1 SGHRS, CDR2 YFSETQ. The CDR3: CASELASTGNTGELFF. CDR3 nucleotide sequence: TGCGCCAGCGAACTCGCCTCTACAGGGAACACCGGGGAGCTGTTTTTT.

The chain recombines TRBV4-1 with TRBJ2-7; 10 bases align to TRBD1. CDR1 and CDR2 (germline): MGHRA, YSYEKL. The CDR3 totals 17 residues. V gave up 1 base and J gave up 6 bases; unmatched junction bases: 12. The CDR3 is CASSQVPPGQGIGEQYF. In DNA, the CDR3 is TGCGCCAGCAGCCAAGTTCCCCCGGGACAGGGGATTGGCGAGCAGTACTTC.

The CDR3 nucleotides are TGTGCCAGCAGCTTAGAGACAGTAAGCCACGAGCAGTACTTC. It specifies CASSLETVSHEQYF. The chain is built from TRBV7-6 and TRBJ2-7; possibly TRBD1 for D (5 bases). CDR3 length equals 14 residues. Germline CDR1 SGHVS, CDR2 FNYEAQ. V lost 1 base, J lost 5 bases, and 12 bases lay in between.

There are a few counts of this clone. The chain recombines TRBV28 with TRBJ2-1; 14 bases match TRBD2. The length of the CDR3 is 18 residues. Trimming at V came to 5 bases and at J to 7 bases, leaving 13 bases not matched to a gene. Germline-derived CDR1 and CDR2 are MDHEN and SYDVKM. In DNA form, the CDR3 reads TGTGCCAGCAGTCCATTAGATGGACTAGCGGGGGGCCGGAATGAGCAGTTCTTC. Translating it yields CASSPLDGLAGGRNEQFF.

V gene TRBV5-5 combines with J gene TRBJ2-7; possibly TRBD2 for D (5 bases). The CDR3 is made up of 14 amino acids. Germline assignment: CDR1 SGHKS and CDR2 YYEKEE (reference sequence). Deletions cut 0 bases from V and 2 bases from J, with 9 bases between. CDR3 sequence: CASSLAPGTYEQYF. CDR3 in DNA: TGTGCCAGCAGCTTGGCGCCCGGGACCTACGAGCAGTACTTC.

This clone has a single count. The rearrangement joins TRBV4-2 to TRBJ2-2; weak D call: TRBD2 (7 bases). Germline V gives CDR1 LGHNA, CDR2 YNFKEQ. Between the trimmed V and J ends, which lost 0 bases and 3 bases, there was a span of 23 bases. The CDR3 covers 20 residues. CDR3 in amino acids: CASSQEFSGGPGRDTGELFF. CDR3 in DNA: TGTGCCAGCAGCCAAGAATTTTCCGGGGGGCCAGGGCGGGACACCGGGGAGCTGTTTTTT.

There are a few counts of this clone. V usage is TRBV7-3 and J usage is TRBJ2-5; 11 bases align to TRBD2. The V and J ends lost 1 base and 1 base, in that order; junction bases with no gene match: 2. The CDR3 length is 16 residues. Germline V CDR1 and CDR2: SGHTA, FQGTGA. The CDR3 reads CASSLRLAGGQETQYF. CDR3 in DNA: TGTGCCAGCAGCTTAAGGCTAGCGGGGGGCCAAGAGACCCAGTACTTC.

This clone was counted a few times. The CDR3 nucleotides are TGTGCCAGCAGTGAAACTCTTGGCAGGGAATGGAATCAGCCCCAGCATTTT. This sequence encodes CASSETLGREWNQPQHF. V is TRBV6-1 and J is TRBJ1-5; TRBD1 is a possible D gene (5 bases). Looked up from germline, CDR1 is MNHNS and CDR2 is SASEGT. Trimming pared 2 bases from V and 4 bases from J, leaving 18 bases between. This CDR3 has 17 amino acids.

The gene calls are TRBV18 and TRBJ2-2; 8 nucleotides line up with TRBD2. Germline lookup yields CDR1 KGHSH and CDR2 LQKENI. The CDR3 totals 15 residues. The trim removed 6 bases at V and 4 bases at J, leaving 7 bases unmatched. CDR3 region: CASSPTRGGTGELFF. The CDR3, as DNA: TGTGCCAGCTCCCCCACACGGGGGGGCACCGGGGAGCTGTTTTTT.

The chain employs TRBV28 and TRBJ1-1; TRBD1 is a possible D gene (5 bases). Germline CDR1 MDHEN, CDR2 SYDVKM. The V end lost 2 bases, the J end lost 10 bases, and 14 bases lay between the germline ends. The length of the CDR3 is 13 residues. CDR3 nucleotides: TGTGCCAGCAGTTTAATGGGGGGTCCTACAGCTTTCTTT. Amino acids: CASSLMGGPTAFF.

In the case of this clone: The identical CDR3 is also encoded by other nucleotide sequences in the sample. The chain has TRBV12-3 or TRBV12-4 and TRBJ1-2, with D perhaps matching TRBD1 (5 bases). Trimming cost V 6 bases and J 3 bases, with 8 bases left between them. The CDR3 extends over 12 amino acids. Here the CDR3 DNA reads TGTGCCAGCAGATTACAGGACTATGGCTACACCTTC. It translates to CASRLQDYGYTF.

The chain is built from TRBV27 and TRBJ2-1, with a possible D match to TRBD2 (5 bases). The CDR3 spans 16 residues. Looked up from germline, CDR1 is MNHEY and CDR2 is SMNVEV (reference sequence). V was clipped by 4 bases and J by 6 bases, with 19 bases between them. The CDR3 nucleotides are TGTGCCAGCAGTTCCCCCCGCGGGTCCTCCGGCAATGAGCAGTTCTTC. Its translation: CASSSPRGSSGNEQFF.

This chain uses TRBV24-1 with TRBJ1-5; a possible D gene is TRBD1 (6 bases). The germline gives CDR1 KGHDR, CDR2 SFDVKD. This CDR3 spans 13 amino acids. V lost 9 bases to trimming and J lost 1 base, with 9 bases between them. The CDR3 DNA follows: TGTGCCACCGGACAGTTGAGCAATCAGCCCCAGCATTTT. Translated: CATGQLSNQPQHF.

This clone was seen more than once but under ten times. This rearrangement joins TRBV19 to TRBJ2-5; a weak D match, TRBD2 (6 bases). The CDR3 has 14 residues. Germline assignment: CDR1 LNHDA and CDR2 SQIVND (reference sequence). Trimming took off 8 bases at V and 7 bases at J, with 20 bases between the two ends. CDR3 bases: TGTGCCAGTCCGGGGGACTCGTGGGACGGGACCCAGTACTTC. Translation gives CASPGDSWDGTQYF.

The CDR3 DNA reads TGTGCCAGCAGGCCTTCAGGGACTGGGGCCAACGTCCTGACTTTC. Its protein product is CASRPSGTGANVLTF. The chain combines TRBV3-1 (or the pseudogene TRBV3-2) with TRBJ2-6, with D possibly being TRBD1 (5 bases). V lost 6 bases to trimming and J lost 2 bases, with 11 bases between them. The CDR3 length is 15 residues. The germline V gene encodes CDR1 LGHDT and CDR2 YNNKEL (reference sequence).

This clone was picked up one time. This chain links TRBV29-1 with TRBJ2-1, with 10 positions matching TRBD1. CDR1 is SQVTM, CDR2 ANQGSEA, per germline. This CDR3 has 12 residues. The V gene end was trimmed by 7 bases and the J gene end by 9 bases; junction bases not matched to a gene: 6. CDR3: CSAGQGDSEQFF. The CDR3 DNA is TGCAGCGCCGGACAGGGGGATTCTGAGCAGTTCTTC.

Written as DNA, the CDR3 is TGTGCCAGCAGTTACGAGGTCGGCAATTCACCCCTCCACTTT. It encodes CASSYEVGNSPLHF. The chain has TRBV6-5 and TRBJ1-6; D remains unclear. Between the trimmed V and J ends, which lost 2 bases and 7 bases, there was a span of 9 bases. Germline V gene lookup returns CDR1 MNHEY and CDR2 SVGAGI. This CDR3 has 14 residues.

A word on this clone: Other nucleotide sequences from this sample produce the same CDR3. The rearrangement uses TRBV30 and TRBJ1-2; 8 bases agree with TRBD1. The CDR3 sequence is 13 residues long. In germline, CDR1 is GTSNPN, CDR2 SVGIG (reference sequence). With V trimmed by 0 bases and J by 5 bases, 2 bases remained unmatched. The CDR3 bases are TGTGCCTGGAGTGTAGGACAGGGATATGGCTACACCTTC. Amino acid sequence: CAWSVGQGYGYTF.

The chain employs TRBV19 and TRBJ1-5, with D unclear. Germline CDR1 LNHDA, CDR2 SQIVND (reference sequence). The V and J ends lost 5 bases and 7 bases respectively, with 12 bases between them. The CDR3 runs 13 residues. CDR3 loop: CASSGDFGQPQHF. The CDR3 nucleotides are TGTGCCAGTAGTGGAGATTTTGGACAGCCCCAGCATTTT. The full variable domain, in which reference TRBV19 and TRBJ1-5 provide the parts outside the CDR3, is DGGITQSPKYLFRKEGQNVTLSCEQNLNHDAMYWYRQDPGQGLRLIYYSQIVNDFQKGDIAEGYSVSREKKESFPLTVTSAQKNPTAFYLCASSGDFGQPQHFGDGTRLSIL.

Concerning this clone itself: This same CDR3 is encoded by further DNA sequences in the sample. The chain employs TRBV3-1 (or the pseudogene TRBV3-2) and TRBJ1-3; a possible D gene is TRBD1 (5 bases). V was trimmed by 4 bases and J by 1 base, leaving 8 bases between them. Germline V lookup: CDR1 LGHDT, CDR2 YNNKEL (reference sequence). This CDR3 contains 14 residues. CDR3: CASSLQVSGNTIYF. In DNA, the CDR3 is TGTGCCAGCAGCCTACAGGTTTCTGGAAACACCATATATTTT.